Included here is one T cell receptor (beta chain) sequence, with context. One junction end does not reproduce the germline sequence, and a read error may be involved. This table comes from immunoSEQ multiplex PCR, and its TCRdb copy is limited to in-frame clones, with some not included. The table has over 250,000 clones, about 85% seen once. The data derive from a study of blood T cell repertoires in COVID-19. The CDR3 is 11 residues long. CDR1 and CDR2 from the germline V gene are LGHDT and YNNKEL (reference sequence). The source of this sequence is a human donor in a cohort sampled during active COVID-19. This chain connects TRBV3-1 (or the pseudogene TRBV3-2) to TRBJ1-2; D might be TRBD1 (5 bases). The specimen was peripheral blood. The CDR3 DNA is TGTGCCAGCAGCCGGGGCAGCGAACTCCTCTTC. It codes for CASSRGSELLF.